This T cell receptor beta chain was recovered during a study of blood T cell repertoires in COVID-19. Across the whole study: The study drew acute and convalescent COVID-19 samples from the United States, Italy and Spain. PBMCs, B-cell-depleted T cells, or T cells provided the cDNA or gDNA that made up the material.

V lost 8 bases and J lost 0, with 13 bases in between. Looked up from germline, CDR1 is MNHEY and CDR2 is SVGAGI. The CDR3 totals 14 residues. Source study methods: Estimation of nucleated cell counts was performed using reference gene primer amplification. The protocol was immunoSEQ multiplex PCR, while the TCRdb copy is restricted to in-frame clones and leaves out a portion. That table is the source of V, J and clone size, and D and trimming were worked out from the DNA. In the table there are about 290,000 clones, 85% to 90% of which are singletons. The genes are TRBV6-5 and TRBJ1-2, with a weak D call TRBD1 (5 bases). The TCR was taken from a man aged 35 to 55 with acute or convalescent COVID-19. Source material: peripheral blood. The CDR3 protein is CASSGGGANYGYTF. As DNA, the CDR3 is TGTGCCAGCTCTGGGGGGGGTGCTAACTATGGCTACACCTTC.